Listed below are T cell receptor beta chains from one sample, sequenced in a study of vaccination effects on CD4 cells after COVID-19. Assay used: immunoSEQ multiplex PCR; TCRdb lists only in-frame clones, some missing. The table lists about 66,000 clones, 70% to 85% of them singletons. Their recognized antigens are unknown. The material was CD4+ T cells from PBMCs cultured without peptide, obtained after COVID-19 vaccination. Source of these receptors: a human donor who received a COVID-19 vaccine. Both conserved end residues are part of each CDR3.

cdr3_length | j_call | v_call | cdr3_aa
15 | TRBJ2-5 | TRBV7-2 | CASSPQWYRGETQYF
15 | TRBJ1-3 | TRBV6-5 | CASRTTGGGGNTIYF
15 | TRBJ1-4 | TRBV5-1 | CASSSRQANNEKLFF
15 | TRBJ1-3 | TRBV6-5 | CASSSDGSSGNTIYF
16 | TRBJ1-6 | TRBV12-1 | CASSRGVDPKAWALHF
14 | TRBJ2-1 | TRBV10-1 | CASASGAGQNEQFF
15 | TRBJ2-2 | TRBV6-6 | CASSYLSGGSGELFF
16 | TRBJ2-2 | TRBV25-1 | CASSGRKLANTGELFF
13 | TRBJ1-1 | TRBV5-1 | CASSGQGNTEAFF
14 | TRBJ2-5 | TRBV11-2 | CASSSTGAEETQYF
13 | TRBJ2-3 | TRBV18 | CASSPESTDTQYF
16 | TRBJ1-2 | TRBV6-5 | CASSYSGRTTNYGYTF
13 | TRBJ1-5 | TRBV12-3/TRBV12-4 | CASSPGGWQPQHF
13 | TRBJ2-1 | TRBV6-1 | CASSEALPDEQFF
14 | TRBJ2-4 | TRBV2 | CASRAELAKNIQYF
17 | TRBJ2-3 | TRBV18 | CASSPLGLAGVTDTQYF
15 | TRBJ1-2 | TRBV5-1 | CASSLVSGANYGYTF
15 | TRBJ2-3 | TRBV11-1 | CASSLTGTGEDTQYF
13 | TRBJ2-1 | TRBV7-2 | CASSLGRTNEQFF
13 | TRBJ1-1 | TRBV5-1 | CASSRTGGTEAFF
17 | TRBJ2-3 | TRBV28 | CASSFPRQESSTDTQYF
14 | TRBJ1-5 | TRBV3-1/TRBV3-2 | CASSQGPNNQPQHF
14 | TRBJ2-5 | TRBV19 | CASKGSAGRQTQYF
13 | TRBJ2-2 | TRBV7-3 | CASSLTPPGELFF
14 | TRBJ1-6 | TRBV30 | CAYRGGTVNSPLHF
13 | TRBJ2-1 | TRBV7-2 | CASSLKSWNEQFF
15 | TRBJ2-3 | TRBV27 | CASIPGRTPGDTQYF
15 | TRBJ2-2 | TRBV6-5 | CARKGGLVDSGELFF
14 | TRBJ2-1 | TRBV6-1 | CASSEVGSYNEQFF
14 | TRBJ1-4 | TRBV21-1 | CASNPGRGLEKLFF
19 | TRBJ2-5 | TRBV7-3 | CASSSGGDRSTRAQETQYF
12 | TRBJ1-2 | TRBV24-1 | CATSDFNGAHTF
16 | TRBJ2-1 | TRBV15 | CATSRVLAAARNEQFF
17 | TRBJ1-6 | TRBV6-1 | CASSERGWGQANSPLHF
13 | TRBJ1-5 | TRBV2 | CASRKDGDQPQHF
15 | TRBJ1-5 | TRBV4-1 | CASSQGQGSNQPQHF
13 | TRBJ1-5 | TRBV24-1 | CATSASTNQPQHF
17 | TRBJ1-1 | TRBV7-9 | CASSSTGGKGNNTEAFF
13 | TRBJ2-5 | TRBV7-3 | CASSFGQGETQYF
13 | TRBJ1-2 | TRBV7-2 | CASSLAFRPGYTF
13 | TRBJ2-3 | TRBV6-5 | CASSSEHTDTQYF
16 | TRBJ2-1 | TRBV6-1 | CASSDYWGGGRNEQFF
16 | TRBJ2-3 | TRBV29-1 | CSVEGTYSGGSDTQYF
15 | TRBJ1-1 | TRBV5-1 | CASSRVQGGNTEAFF
15 | TRBJ1-4 | TRBV7-9 | CASSVLQGPNEKLFF
13 | TRBJ1-5 | TRBV12-3/TRBV12-4 | CASSLGRDQPQHF